These 29 T cell receptor beta chains were sequenced from one sample in a study of T-cell reconstitution after alpha-beta-depleted transplantation in children. Library preparation (for TCRbeta) was performed with unique molecular identifiers. From the PCR reads, TCRdb called clonotypes with MiXCR, one entry per CDR3 protein. The profile shows about 78,000 distinct CDR3 sequences, 14% of them singletons. The material was PBMCs, mostly from graft donor cells, obtained 180 days after TCRalphabeta/CD19-depleted stem cell transplant. These receptors were taken from a male patient aged 2-9 years who had a stem cell transplant for acute lymphoblastic leukemia, so the T cells may come from the graft donor.

This clonotype showed up just a few times. This chain links TRBV20-1 with TRBJ1-5, with TRBD1 as a possible D gene (5 bases). The CDR3 contains 16 residues. In germline, CDR1 is DFQATT, CDR2 SNEGSKA (reference sequence). The V gene lost 1 base and the J gene lost 0 bases, with 13 bases spanning the gap. CDR3 region: CSARGRGWYSNQPQHF. The CDR3 nucleotides read TGCAGTGCTAGAGGTCGGGGGTGGTATAGCAATCAGCCCCAGCATTTT.

This clonotype occurred a few times. The chain couples TRBV29-1 to TRBJ1-1, with D unresolved. This CDR3 spans 15 amino acids. Germline CDR1 and CDR2: SQVTM and ANQGSEA. V was shortened by 6 bases and J by 2 bases, with 19 bases between the two germline ends. The CDR3 here is CSVGRVSRPNTEAFF. The CDR3 bases are TGCAGCGTCGGGAGGGTTTCAAGGCCCAACACTGAAGCTTTCTTT.

A few counts support this clonotype. The chain is built from TRBV27 and TRBJ1-2; 8 nucleotides agree with TRBD1. With V trimmed by 6 bases and J by 3 bases, 6 bases remained unmatched. The CDR3 extends over 14 amino acids. CDR1 is MNHEY and CDR2 is SMNVEV in the germline V gene (reference sequence). CDR3 in amino acids: CASRPGGPDYGYTF. The CDR3 region has the DNA TGTGCCAGCAGACCAGGGGGCCCGGACTATGGCTACACCTTC.

The rearrangement links TRBV4-2 to TRBJ2-5; D not certain. Trimming shortened V by 8 bases and J by 5 bases, and 15 bases separated the two germline ends. Germline CDR1 reads LGHNA; CDR2 reads YNFKEQ. The CDR3 sequence is 13 residues long. The CDR3 loop is CASGPGLLETQYF. The CDR3 coding sequence is TGTGCCAGCGGCCCCGGGCTGTTGGAGACCCAGTACTTC.

The CDR3 DNA reads as TGTGCCAGCTCACCGGAGATTTGGTCCGAAGGCTATGGCTACACCTTC. It is translated as CASSPEIWSEGYGYTF. This chain links TRBV18 with TRBJ1-2; no firm D call. Trimming left V 3 bases short and J 4 bases short, with 18 bases between. The CDR3 runs to 16 residues. Germline CDR1 and CDR2: KGHSH and LQKENI.

This clonotype was observed a few times. Germline is not matched at one junction end, which may reflect a read error. The chain employs TRBV5-1 and TRBJ2-5, with 7 bases that match TRBD1. The CDR3 is made up of 13 amino acids. Germline loops: CDR1 SGHRS, CDR2 YFSETQ. In nucleotides, the CDR3 is TGCGCCAGCAGCTTGGAAAGTTCCGGGACAGTAAACTTC. Its translation: CASSLESSGTVNF. Based on the CDR3 plus reference TRBV5-1 and TRBJ2-5, the full variable domain is KAGVTQTPRYLIKTRGQQVTLSCSPISGHRSVSWYQQTPGQGLQFLFEYFSETQRNKGNFPGRFSGRQFSNSRSEMNVSTLELGDSALYLCASSLESSGTVNFGPGTRLLVL.

This clonotype was seen ten or more times. The chain employs TRBV7-9 and TRBJ2-7, with no clear D. The germline gives CDR1 SEHNR, CDR2 FQNEAQ (reference sequence). This CDR3 spans 13 amino acids. Trimming removed 5 bases from V and 8 bases from J, with 16 bases in between. The CDR3 sequence: CASSPPDARKQYF. As DNA, the CDR3 is TGTGCCAGCAGCCCTCCTGACGCCCGGAAGCAGTACTTC.

The chain employs TRBV15 and TRBJ2-2, with D possibly being TRBD2 (7 bases). CDR3 length: 15 amino acids. The V end was cut by 6 bases, the J end by 2 bases, with 13 bases between. Germline lookup yields CDR1 LNHNV and CDR2 YYDKDF (reference sequence). The CDR3 DNA sequence: TGTGCCACCAGGGGGGGGGCAGCCAACACCGGGGAGCTGTTTTTT. Its translation is CATRGGAANTGELFF.

This clonotype appeared many times. V and J are TRBV7-2 and TRBJ2-7; D not resolved. Germline V lookup: CDR1 SGHTA, CDR2 FQGNSA. The CDR3 runs to 17 residues. V was cut by 5 bases and J by 1 base, with 21 bases left in between. The CDR3 spells CASSLINIEWSSYEQYF. The DNA for the CDR3 is TGTGCCAGCAGCCTAATTAATATTGAATGGAGTTCCTACGAGCAGTACTTC.

This clonotype showed up just a few times. V usage is TRBV20-1 and J usage is TRBJ1-3; D unclear. Trimming cost V 2 bases and J 0 bases, with 8 bases left between them. This CDR3 is 14 amino acids long. Germline CDR1 reads DFQATT; CDR2 reads SNEGSKA (reference sequence). CDR3: CSARLGPSGNTIYF. The CDR3 nucleotides read TGCAGTGCTAGACTCGGACCCTCTGGAAACACCATATATTTT.

This clonotype has ten or more counts. The chain joins TRBV15 to TRBJ1-1; D gene ambiguous. Per the germline V gene, CDR1 is LNHNV and CDR2 is YYDKDF (reference sequence). V lost 2 bases to trimming and J lost 7 bases, with 11 bases between them. The CDR3 is 13 residues long. In DNA, the CDR3 is TGTGCCACCAGCAGACCGTTGGAGCTTGAAGCTTTCTTT. Encoded protein: CATSRPLELEAFF.

This clonotype was observed many times. The chain combines TRBV7-2 with TRBJ1-5; D call uncertain. V lost 3 bases, J lost 4 bases, and 10 bases lay in between. CDR3 length equals 14 residues. Germline-derived CDR1 and CDR2 are SGHTA and FQGNSA. Here the CDR3 reads CASSFGPINQPQHF. CDR3 nucleotide sequence: TGTGCCAGCAGCTTCGGACCGATTAATCAGCCCCAGCATTTT.

This clonotype was seen many times. This sequence joins TRBV7-2 and TRBJ2-1; 7 positions agree with TRBD2. The trim removed 4 bases at V and 0 bases at J, leaving 6 bases unmatched. The CDR3 loop spans 16 amino acids. Germline V gene data show CDR1 as SGHTA and CDR2 as FQGNSA. The CDR3 DNA follows: TGTGCCAGCAGCTCTCTGCGGGGGAGCTCCTACAATGAGCAGTTCTTC. Protein sequence: CASSSLRGSSYNEQFF.

This clonotype was counted many times. V is TRBV10-3 and J is TRBJ2-6, with D maybe TRBD2 (5 bases). The CDR3 is made up of 17 amino acids. The germline V and J ends were trimmed by 4 bases and 3 bases, with 16 bases remaining between them. Germline lookup yields CDR1 ENHRY and CDR2 SYGVKD. The CDR3 sequence is CAISGGRPGGGANVLTF. CDR3 nucleotide sequence: TGTGCCATCAGTGGAGGCAGGCCCGGAGGTGGGGCCAACGTCCTGACTTTC.

This clonotype turned up a few times. The V call is TRBV29-1, the J call TRBJ2-2, with D possibly being TRBD1 (5 bases). Germline V gene data show CDR1 as SQVTM and CDR2 as ANQGSEA. The CDR3 runs to 12 residues. V gave up 3 bases and J gave up 7 bases, with 9 bases separating them. The CDR3 here is CSVDRGSGELFF. The CDR3 DNA follows: TGCAGCGTTGATAGGGGCAGCGGGGAGCTGTTTTTT.

Only a few counts were recorded for this clonotype. The chain is built from TRBV4-2 and TRBJ2-5; D tentatively fits TRBD1 or TRBD2 (6 bases each). In germline, CDR1 is LGHNA, CDR2 YNFKEQ. V lost 6 bases and J lost 3, with 23 bases in between. This CDR3 contains 17 residues. The CDR3 sequence is CASSPGGRQFREETQYF. The DNA of the CDR3 is TGTGCCAGCAGTCCCGGGGGCCGCCAATTCAGGGAAGAGACCCAGTACTTC.

The chain carries TRBV5-1 and TRBJ2-3; the D gene is possibly TRBD2 (6 bases). V shed 4 bases and J shed 2 bases, with 11 bases lying between them. In germline, CDR1 is SGHRS, CDR2 YFSETQ. This CDR3 contains 14 residues. For the CDR3, the DNA is TGCGCCAGCAGCCCCTGGACTACCACAGATACGCAGTATTTT. Amino acids: CASSPWTTTDTQYF.

This rearrangement joins TRBV3-1 to TRBJ2-5, with 8 positions matching TRBD2. Germline CDR1 LGHDT, CDR2 YNNKEL (reference sequence). Trimming cost V 1 base and J 6 bases; bases outside gene matches: 1. The CDR3 is made up of 13 amino acids. CDR3 protein: CASSQAGGKTQYF. For the CDR3, the DNA is TGTGCCAGCAGCCAAGCGGGGGGGAAGACCCAGTACTTC.

This chain links TRBV10-3 with TRBJ2-2; 11 nucleotides match TRBD2. Germline V lookup: CDR1 ENHRY, CDR2 SYGVKD. The V segment lost 7 bases and the J segment 1 base; nucleotides outside the gene matches: 8. The CDR3 sequence is 17 residues long. CDR3 protein: CAIKPLAGGLNTGELFF. Written as DNA, the CDR3 is TGTGCCATCAAGCCCCTAGCGGGAGGCCTGAACACCGGGGAGCTGTTTTTT.

This clonotype was observed a handful of times. The V gene is TRBV20-1, the J gene TRBJ2-7; D is perhaps TRBD2 (8 bases). V was cut by 6 bases and J by 4 bases, with 13 bases left in between. The CDR3 is made up of 12 amino acids. Looked up from germline, CDR1 is DFQATT and CDR2 is SNEGSKA (reference sequence). The CDR3 DNA sequence: TGCAGTGCCCGGGAGGGGGCATACGAGCAGTACTTC. Its translation: CSAREGAYEQYF.

This clonotype came up many times. V is TRBV7-8 and J is TRBJ2-1; a weak D match, TRBD1 (5 bases). Germline values: CDR1 SGHVS, CDR2 FQNEAQ. The CDR3 runs 13 residues. Trimming removed 5 bases from V and 4 bases from J, with 9 bases in between. CDR3 residues: CASSLTEYNEQFF. The DNA for the CDR3 is TGTGCCAGCAGCCTGACAGAGTACAATGAGCAGTTCTTC.

This clonotype was found many times. The V gene is TRBV12-3 or TRBV12-4, the J gene TRBJ2-7; D might be TRBD1 (5 bases). Trimming pared 5 bases from V and 4 bases from J, leaving 9 bases between. The CDR3 covers 12 residues. CDR3 sequence reads: CASSETEYEQYF. As DNA, the CDR3 is TGTGCCAGCAGTGAGACAGAGTACGAGCAGTACTTC.

This chain uses TRBV27 with TRBJ1-1, with 7 bases identical to TRBD1. The CDR3 runs to 14 residues. With V trimmed by 6 bases and J by 1 base, 5 bases remained unmatched. Germline CDR1 and CDR2: MNHEY and SMNVEV (reference sequence). In DNA, the CDR3 is TGTGCCAGCAGATCCGGGACAGCGAACACTGAAGCTTTCTTT. Amino acid sequence: CASRSGTANTEAFF.

This clonotype was detected a few times. The rearrangement links TRBV7-2 to TRBJ2-1; 11 bases match TRBD2. Trimming took 6 bases from V and 4 from J; bases not matched to a gene: 5. Germline V lookup: CDR1 SGHTA, CDR2 FQGNSA. The CDR3 spans 15 residues. The CDR3 region has the DNA TGTGCCAGCAGACAACTAGCGGGGGTGTACAATGAGCAGTTCTTC. This encodes CASRQLAGVYNEQFF.

This clonotype was seen only a few times. The chain has TRBV27 and TRBJ1-2; 9 bases are shared with TRBD1. Looked up from germline, CDR1 is MNHEY and CDR2 is SMNVEV (reference sequence). The ends lost 5 bases at V and 4 bases at J; junction bases unmatched: 14. CDR3 size: 17 residues. Here the CDR3 DNA reads TGTGCCAGCAGTAGGCCCCCTACAGGGGGCAAAATCTATGGCTACACCTTC. Translated, it gives CASSRPPTGGKIYGYTF.

This rearrangement joins TRBV4-2 to TRBJ2-2; 10 bases match TRBD2. Trimming cost V 1 base and J 3 bases; bases outside gene matches: 11. CDR1 is LGHNA, CDR2 YNFKEQ, per germline. This CDR3 has 19 residues. This CDR3 reads CASSQARGLAGAHTGELFF. As DNA, the CDR3 is TGTGCCAGCAGCCAAGCTAGGGGGCTAGCGGGGGCCCACACCGGGGAGCTGTTTTTT.

This chain uses TRBV12-3 or TRBV12-4 with TRBJ1-1; 7 bases fit TRBD1. V shed 5 bases, J shed 3 bases, and the junction held 6 bases outside the gene matches. This CDR3 has 14 amino acids. The CDR3, as DNA: TGTGCCAGCAGTACCCAGACAGGGTACACTGAAGCTTTCTTT. As protein: CASSTQTGYTEAFF.

V and J are TRBV12-3 or TRBV12-4 and TRBJ2-1; D is perhaps TRBD2 (5 bases). This CDR3 spans 16 amino acids. V was clipped by 5 bases and J by 8 bases, with 22 bases between them. This CDR3 reads CASSPYPDLARDEQFF. CDR3 DNA sequence: TGTGCCAGCAGTCCCTACCCTGACCTAGCCCGAGATGAGCAGTTCTTC.

This clonotype was seen a handful of times. This chain connects TRBV7-2 to TRBJ2-3, with D unclear. From germline, CDR1 is SGHTA and CDR2 FQGNSA. The CDR3 consists of 13 residues. Trimming pared 3 bases from V and 5 bases from J, leaving 9 bases between. CDR3 sequence reads: CASSFRRLDTQYF. DNA of the CDR3: TGTGCCAGCAGCTTCCGGCGGCTAGATACGCAGTATTTT.